This is a list of T cell receptor beta chains from one sample in a study of shared clonotypes between healthy human individuals. Clones were sequenced by immunoSEQ multiplex PCR, and TCRdb holds only the in-frame ones, with some missing. The top ten clones hold about 1.5% of a sample with some 1 million clones, about three quarters of them seen once. Sequencing input: memory CD4+ T cells sorted from blood. These receptors all come from a man younger than 35 in good health. Each CDR3 is given with its conserved first and last residue. The D gene is left open where the match is weak. The listing skips clone size in some rows; elsewhere it reads once, few, many or a size class.

D: -; J: TRBJ2-7; length: 14; size: -; V: TRBV19; DNA: TGTGCCAGTAGGACTACGGACAAGTCCTACGAGCAGTACTTC; CDR3: CASRTTDKSYEQYF
D: -; J: TRBJ2-4; length: 15; size: few; V: TRBV2; DNA: TGTGCCAGCTCTCCCAAATTTGTTAGTCCTAACATTCAGTACTTC; CDR3: CASSPKFVSPNIQYF
D: -; J: TRBJ2-5; length: 13; size: -; V: TRBV7-2; DNA: TGTGCCAGCCAGGTCGGCCATCGAGAGACCCAGTACTTC; CDR3: CASQVGHRETQYF
D: TRBD2; J: TRBJ2-1; length: 16; size: -; V: TRBV19; DNA: TGTGCCAGTAGTATAGTCCCTAGCGGGGGGGCTCCTGAGCAGTTCTTC; CDR3: CASSIVPSGGAPEQFF
D: -; J: TRBJ2-1; length: 15; size: -; V: TRBV25-1; DNA: TGTGCCAGCAGTCCGACTAGGACTTCCTACAATGAGCAGTTCTTC; CDR3: CASSPTRTSYNEQFF
D: -; J: TRBJ2-3; length: 14; size: -; V: TRBV19; DNA: TGTGCCAGTAGTATTGGTTACGGTACAGATACGCAGTATTTT; CDR3: CASSIGYGTDTQYF
D: TRBD2; J: TRBJ2-7; length: 14; size: -; V: TRBV7-2; DNA: TGTGCCAGCAGAATAGCGGGAGTGATGGACGAGCAGTACTTC; CDR3: CASRIAGVMDEQYF
D: -; J: TRBJ2-7; length: 11; size: -; V: TRBV21-1; DNA: TGTGCCAGCAGGGGGATCCCCGAGCAGTACTTC; CDR3: CASRGIPEQYF
D: TRBD1; J: TRBJ1-4; length: 15; size: -; V: TRBV19; DNA: TGTGCCAGTAGTATGGGACAGCTTCCGAATGAAAAACTGTTTTTT; CDR3: CASSMGQLPNEKLFF
D: -; J: TRBJ1-2; length: 15; size: once; V: TRBV19; DNA: TGTGCCAGTAGTAGCGATGCTTTGCTGAACTATGGCTACACCTTC; CDR3: CASSSDALLNYGYTF
D: TRBD2; J: TRBJ2-1; length: 15; size: -; V: TRBV2; DNA: TGTGCCAGCAGTCCTAGCGGGGGGAGGTACAATGAGCAGTTCTTC; CDR3: CASSPSGGRYNEQFF
D: -; J: TRBJ2-7; length: 14; size: -; V: TRBV30; DNA: TGTGCCTGGAGCGACCCGGATTTAGGGTTCGAGCAGTACTTC; CDR3: CAWSDPDLGFEQYF
D: -; J: TRBJ2-1; length: 14; size: few; V: TRBV6-5; DNA: TGTGCCAGCAGCCCTACGATGACGAACAATGAGCAGTTCTTC; CDR3: CASSPTMTNNEQFF
D: TRBD1; J: TRBJ2-1; length: 12; size: -; V: TRBV19; DNA: TGTGCCAGTACCAGGACAGGGCGGGAGCAGTTCTTC; CDR3: CASTRTGREQFF
D: TRBD1; J: TRBJ1-2; length: 13; size: once; V: TRBV28; DNA: TGTGCCAGCAGCACAGGGGGCGACTATGGCTACACCTTC; CDR3: CASSTGGDYGYTF
D: TRBD2; J: TRBJ2-1; length: 14; size: -; V: TRBV7-2; DNA: TGTGCCAGCAGCTTATCGAGCGGGATGAATGAGCAGTTCTTC; CDR3: CASSLSSGMNEQFF
D: TRBD1; J: TRBJ1-4; length: 14; size: -; V: TRBV18; DNA: TGTGCCAGCTCAGCTGACAGGGGTAATGAAAAACTGTTTTTT; CDR3: CASSADRGNEKLFF
D: -; J: TRBJ1-6; length: 17; size: -; V: TRBV25-1; DNA: TGTGCCAGCAGTGAATATGACAGGAGCTCCTATAATTCACCCCTCCACTTT; CDR3: CASSEYDRSSYNSPLHF
D: TRBD1; J: TRBJ2-4; length: 15; size: -; V: TRBV9; DNA: TGTGCCAGCAGCGCCACAGGGGCCCAGAAAAACATTCAGTACTTC; CDR3: CASSATGAQKNIQYF
D: -; J: TRBJ2-7; length: 16; size: -; V: TRBV4-3; DNA: TGCGCCAGCAGCCAAGTTAGGGCGGGGTACTCCTACGAGCAGTACTTC; CDR3: CASSQVRAGYSYEQYF
D: -; J: TRBJ1-1; length: 13; size: -; V: TRBV2; DNA: TGTGCCAGCAGTGAGGAGGGTCACACTGAAGCTTTCTTT; CDR3: CASSEEGHTEAFF
D: -; J: TRBJ2-7; length: 14; size: -; V: TRBV5-1; DNA: TGCGCCAGCAGCTTAGGACATGAAATCTACGAGCAGTACTTC; CDR3: CASSLGHEIYEQYF
D: -; J: TRBJ2-7; length: 13; size: -; V: TRBV28; DNA: TGTGCCAGCATTTCGGGACCCCACCGCGAGCAGTACTTC; CDR3: CASISGPHREQYF
D: -; J: TRBJ1-5; length: 15; size: -; V: TRBV6-1; DNA: TGTGCCAGCAGTGAAGGAGGGGGGACGAAACAGCCCCAGCATTTT; CDR3: CASSEGGGTKQPQHF
D: -; J: TRBJ1-3; length: 14; size: -; V: TRBV5-6; DNA: TGTGCCAGCAGCTCGGGGACGGGCGGAAACACCATATATTTT; CDR3: CASSSGTGGNTIYF
D: -; J: TRBJ1-1; length: 14; size: -; V: TRBV9; DNA: TGTGCCAGCAGCGTATTGGGGCCTGGCACTGAAGCTTTCTTT; CDR3: CASSVLGPGTEAFF
D: TRBD2; J: TRBJ2-1; length: 16; size: -; V: TRBV11-2; DNA: TGTGCCAGCAGCTTGGGGCTAGCGGGAGGAGCCAATGAGCAGTTCTTC; CDR3: CASSLGLAGGANEQFF
D: -; J: TRBJ1-5; length: 15; size: few; V: TRBV28; DNA: TGTGCCAGCAGCCGAGGATTGGGACGCAATCAGCCCCAGCATTTT; CDR3: CASSRGLGRNQPQHF
D: TRBD1; J: TRBJ2-1; length: 13; size: -; V: TRBV28; DNA: TGTGCCAGCAGCGACAGGGGTTACAATGAGCAGTTCTTC; CDR3: CASSDRGYNEQFF
D: -; J: TRBJ1-6; length: 15; size: -; V: TRBV6-6; DNA: TGTGCCAGCAGCTCACGCGGGCAGGGCAATTCACCCCTCCACTTT; CDR3: CASSSRGQGNSPLHF
D: -; J: TRBJ2-1; length: 15; size: -; V: TRBV7-8; DNA: TGTGCCAGCAGCTTAGGTGGGGGGCGCTACAATGAGCAGTTCTTC; CDR3: CASSLGGGRYNEQFF
D: -; J: TRBJ1-6; length: 12; size: few; V: TRBV28; DNA: TGTGCCAGCACCACTCTGAGGCTACCCCTCCACTTT; CDR3: CASTTLRLPLHF
D: TRBD1; J: TRBJ1-4; length: 16; size: -; V: TRBV28; DNA: TGTGCCAGCAGTTTAAGTCGGGGGACAGGGGTAGAAAAACTGTTTTTT; CDR3: CASSLSRGTGVEKLFF
D: -; J: TRBJ2-1; length: 16; size: -; V: TRBV7-8; DNA: TGTGCCAGCAGCTTAGTAGGGGGGAGCTCCTACAATGAGCAGTTCTTC; CDR3: CASSLVGGSSYNEQFF
D: -; J: TRBJ1-1; length: 13; size: -; V: TRBV11-2; DNA: TGTGCCAGCAGCTTAGGGATGAACACTGAAGCTTTCTTT; CDR3: CASSLGMNTEAFF
D: -; J: TRBJ2-1; length: 13; size: -; V: TRBV5-1; DNA: TGCGCCAGCAGCTTAGGGGTCGGCAATGAGCAGTTCTTC; CDR3: CASSLGVGNEQFF
D: TRBD1; J: TRBJ2-3; length: 15; size: few; V: TRBV5-6; DNA: TGTGCCAGCAGCCCTGTGGGACAGGGTTTCAATACGCAGTATTTT; CDR3: CASSPVGQGFNTQYF
D: TRBD1; J: TRBJ2-1; length: 18; size: -; V: TRBV30; DNA: TGTGCCTGGAGTGTACGAGGGGGGGACAGGGGAGCCTACAATGAGCAGTTCTTC; CDR3: CAWSVRGGDRGAYNEQFF
D: -; J: TRBJ2-3; length: 14; size: many; V: TRBV7-9; DNA: TGTGCCAGCAGCTTACAACTAGGGGGTAATACGCAGTATTTT; CDR3: CASSLQLGGNTQYF
D: -; J: TRBJ1-1; length: 14; size: -; V: TRBV19; DNA: TGTGCCAGTAGCCCGAGTTGGATAGGAACTGAAGCTTTCTTT; CDR3: CASSPSWIGTEAFF
D: TRBD1; J: TRBJ2-7; length: 14; size: -; V: TRBV10-1; DNA: TGCGCCAGCAGTGCCGGGACAGGGAGGTACGAGCAGTACTTC; CDR3: CASSAGTGRYEQYF
D: -; J: TRBJ1-5; length: 17; size: -; V: TRBV2; DNA: TGTGCCAGCAGTGAAGCGCAAAGCAGGGCTATGGGTCAGCCCCAGCATTTT; CDR3: CASSEAQSRAMGQPQHF
D: TRBD1; J: TRBJ1-1; length: 15; size: -; V: TRBV5-1; DNA: TGCGCCAGCAGCCCCGGACAGGGAATGAACACTGAAGCTTTCTTT; CDR3: CASSPGQGMNTEAFF
D: TRBD1; J: TRBJ1-6; length: 14; size: -; V: TRBV9; DNA: TGTGCCAGCAGCGTAGGACAGGGCGGGACACCCCTCCACTTT; CDR3: CASSVGQGGTPLHF
D: -; J: TRBJ2-7; length: 14; size: many; V: TRBV11-1; DNA: TGTGCCAGCAGCTTAGAGGTAGGATCCTACGAGCAGTACTTC; CDR3: CASSLEVGSYEQYF
D: -; J: TRBJ2-1; length: 15; size: -; V: TRBV5-1; DNA: TGCGCCAGCAGCCCGGGCCATATCTCCTACAATGAGCAGTTCTTC; CDR3: CASSPGHISYNEQFF
D: -; J: TRBJ1-6; length: 12; size: -; V: TRBV30; DNA: TGTGCCTGGAGTGAGGTGAATTCACCCCTCCACTTT; CDR3: CAWSEVNSPLHF
D: TRBD2; J: TRBJ2-7; length: 15; size: once; V: TRBV9; DNA: TGTGCCAGCAGCGGTTATAGCGGGAGGACGGGGGAGCAGTACTTC; CDR3: CASSGYSGRTGEQYF